This is a list of T cell receptor beta chains from one sample in a study of T-cell reconstitution after alpha-beta-depleted transplantation in children. TCRdb redid the calling of the PCR reads with MiXCR, one entry per CDR3 protein. The sample records about 980,000 distinct CDR3 sequences, around 30% being singletons. The sequences come from PBMCs, mostly from graft donor cells, collected 360 days after TCRalphabeta/CD19-depleted stem cell transplant. The receptor source for this set is a boy under two years old who had a stem cell transplant for SCID, so the T cells may come from the graft donor. Each CDR3 is given with its conserved first and last residue. The order of the fields is J gene, D gene, clone size, V gene, CDR3 protein, CDR3 DNA. A D gene is named only where the DNA matches it firmly. Not all rows give a size; the values are once, few, many and, for expanded clones, a class.

TRBJ2-1,TRBD2,-,TRBV20-1,CSASPGGAGNEQFF,TGCAGTGCTAGCCCGGGGGGGGCCGGGAATGAGCAGTTCTTC
TRBJ2-7,TRBD1,few,TRBV27,CASSFWDRVGEQYF,TGTGCCAGCAGTTTCTGGGACAGGGTAGGCGAGCAGTACTTC
TRBJ2-1,-,-,TRBV30,CAWNAGAYNEQFF,TGTGCCTGGAACGCGGGGGCGTACAATGAGCAGTTCTTC
TRBJ2-3,TRBD2,-,TRBV12-3/TRBV12-4,CASSPGTSGGVWDTQYF,TGTGCCAGCAGTCCTGGGACTAGCGGGGGCGTGTGGGATACGCAGTATTTT
TRBJ2-1,-,few,TRBV20-1,CSARGVAIGDEQFF,TGCAGTGCCCGAGGGGTAGCCATAGGCGATGAGCAGTTCTTC
TRBJ2-7,-,few,TRBV2,CASSVRRFYEQYF,TGTGCCAGCAGTGTACGCAGATTCTACGAGCAGTACTTC
TRBJ1-5,TRBD1,-,TRBV19,CASSQRGQAYQPQHF,TGTGCCAGTAGCCAACGGGGACAGGCATATCAGCCCCAGCATTTT
TRBJ2-3,-,few,TRBV27,CASSLLDNRDTQYF,TGTGCCAGCAGTTTATTAGATAATCGTGATACGCAGTATTTT
TRBJ2-1,TRBD2,-,TRBV5-6,CASSHGSGVDNEQFF,TGTGCCAGCAGCCATGGGAGCGGGGTTGACAATGAGCAGTTCTTC
TRBJ1-6,-,-,TRBV20-1,CSASRDNNSPLHF,TGCAGTGCTAGCCGGGACAATAATTCACCCCTCCACTTT
TRBJ1-5,TRBD1,few,TRBV2,CASTGQTYQPQHF,TGTGCCAGCACGGGACAGACCTATCAGCCCCAGCATTTT
TRBJ2-7,TRBD1,-,TRBV20-1,CSALQGTSYEQYF,TGCAGTGCTTTACAGGGGACCTCCTACGAGCAGTACTTC
TRBJ2-7,-,few,TRBV4-1,CASSHLRLGSEQYF,TGCGCCAGCAGCCACCTACGCCTGGGGAGCGAGCAGTACTTC
TRBJ2-1,-,-,TRBV20-1,CSALPGVSYNEQFF,TGCAGTGCCCTTCCAGGGGTCTCCTACAATGAGCAGTTCTTC
TRBJ2-6,-,-,TRBV4-1,CASSPRQISSGANVLTF,TGCGCCAGCAGCCCAAGACAGATCAGCTCTGGGGCCAACGTCCTGACTTTC
TRBJ2-7,-,-,TRBV20-1,CSALGLTSPYEQYF,TGCAGTGCTCTCGGGCTTACCTCTCCCTACGAGCAGTACTTC
TRBJ1-2,-,-,TRBV5-5,CASSSSPARWGYTF,TGTGCCAGCAGCTCATCCCCAGCCCGCTGGGGCTACACCTTC
TRBJ1-5,TRBD1,few,TRBV15,CATSRERQGWNQPQHF,TGTGCCACCAGCAGGGAGAGACAGGGCTGGAATCAGCCCCAGCATTTT
TRBJ2-5,-,few,TRBV6-2/TRBV6-3,CTVATGKGGTQYF,TGTACCGTAGCCACTGGGAAGGGGGGGACCCAGTACTTC
TRBJ2-1,TRBD1,-,TRBV7-9,CASSLQGVGEQFF,TGTGCCAGCAGCTTACAGGGGGTAGGGGAGCAGTTCTTC
TRBJ1-5,-,few,TRBV4-3,CASSQDRISNQPQHF,TGCGCCAGCAGCCAAGATCGGATAAGCAATCAGCCCCAGCATTTT
TRBJ2-7,TRBD1,-,TRBV6-1,CASSEVETGGGYEQYF,TGTGCCAGCAGTGAAGTTGAGACAGGGGGAGGCTACGAGCAGTACTTC
TRBJ2-7,TRBD1,-,TRBV5-1,CASSPIGTGIGEQYF,TGCGCCAGCAGCCCAATTGGGACAGGGATTGGCGAGCAGTACTTC
TRBJ1-2,-,few,TRBV2,CASSPRRLPGYTF,TGTGCCAGCAGTCCGCGGCGGCTACCGGGCTACACCTTC
TRBJ2-7,-,-,TRBV10-3,CAISEAPGAYEQYF,TGTGCCATCAGTGAGGCTCCAGGGGCCTACGAGCAGTACTTC
TRBJ2-1,-,-,TRBV7-9,CASSRDHANEQFF,TGTGCCAGCAGCCGTGACCATGCCAATGAGCAGTTCTTC
TRBJ2-1,TRBD2,few,TRBV5-5,CASSTRGGGYEQFF,TGTGCCAGCAGCACCCGGGGGGGCGGGTATGAGCAGTTCTTC
TRBJ2-3,-,-,TRBV18,CASSSSGLRTDTQYF,TGTGCCAGCTCATCGAGCGGACTCCGCACAGATACGCAGTATTTT
TRBJ2-3,TRBD2,-,TRBV3-1,CASSPGTSGGPHTQYF,TGTGCCAGCAGCCCCGGGACTAGCGGGGGGCCCCATACGCAGTATTTT
TRBJ2-2,TRBD1,few,TRBV24-1,CATRQGSFTGELFF,TGTGCCACCCGACAGGGAAGTTTTACCGGGGAGCTGTTTTTT
TRBJ1-1,-,-,TRBV3-1,CASIFPGVRSTEAFF,TGTGCCAGCATCTTCCCCGGGGTCCGGTCCACTGAAGCTTTCTTT
TRBJ2-2,TRBD2,once,TRBV12-3/TRBV12-4,CASSQTSGGLSGELFF,TGTGCCAGCAGTCAGACTAGCGGGGGCTTGTCCGGGGAGCTGTTTTTT
TRBJ1-1,-,-,TRBV30,CAWSVVTAEAFF,TGTGCCTGGAGTGTCGTGACAGCTGAAGCTTTCTTT
TRBJ2-1,-,-,TRBV20-1,CSAPIRDLRSYNEQFF,TGCAGTGCCCCAATAAGGGACTTGCGCTCCTACAATGAGCAGTTCTTC
TRBJ1-2,-,few,TRBV27,CASSLGGRLNYGYTF,TGTGCCAGCAGTTTAGGGGGACGCCTTAACTATGGCTACACCTTC
TRBJ2-2,TRBD2,few,TRBV20-1,CSAGGLAGAFGAGELFF,TGCAGTGCTGGAGGACTAGCGGGGGCTTTTGGGGCCGGGGAGCTGTTTTTT
TRBJ1-3,-,-,TRBV30,CAWSLPRSVSGGNTIYF,TGTGCCTGGAGCCTCCCGAGATCGGTGTCGGGTGGAAACACCATATATTTT
TRBJ2-7,-,few,TRBV10-3,CAISVLGSTYEQYF,TGTGCCATCAGTGTCTTGGGTAGTACCTACGAGCAGTACTTC
TRBJ2-5,-,many,TRBV10-3,CAIRPSSQQETQYF,TGTGCCATCAGGCCATCTAGTCAACAAGAGACCCAGTACTTC
TRBJ2-7,-,few,TRBV2,CASSSAREKEQYF,TGTGCCAGCAGCTCGGCCAGGGAGAAAGAGCAGTACTTC
TRBJ2-7,TRBD1,-,TRBV9,CASSVAQGATYEQYF,TGTGCCAGCAGCGTAGCCCAGGGGGCGACCTACGAGCAGTACTTC
TRBJ1-1,TRBD1,few,TRBV12-3/TRBV12-4,CASSSPGGIVTEAFF,TGTGCCAGCAGCTCCCCAGGGGGCATCGTTACTGAAGCTTTCTTT
TRBJ2-3,-,-,TRBV6-5,CASSYSLVTDTQYF,TGTGCCAGCAGTTACTCCTTGGTCACAGATACGCAGTATTTT
TRBJ2-3,-,-,TRBV20-1,CSARGWVITDTQYF,TGCAGTGCTAGAGGGTGGGTTATCACAGATACGCAGTATTTT
TRBJ2-3,-,-,TRBV20-1,CSASVGASTDTQYF,TGCAGTGCTAGCGTCGGGGCTAGCACAGATACGCAGTATTTT
TRBJ2-1,-,-,TRBV12-3/TRBV12-4,CASSYRDTAYNEQFF,TGTGCCAGCAGCTACCGGGACACCGCCTACAATGAGCAGTTCTTC